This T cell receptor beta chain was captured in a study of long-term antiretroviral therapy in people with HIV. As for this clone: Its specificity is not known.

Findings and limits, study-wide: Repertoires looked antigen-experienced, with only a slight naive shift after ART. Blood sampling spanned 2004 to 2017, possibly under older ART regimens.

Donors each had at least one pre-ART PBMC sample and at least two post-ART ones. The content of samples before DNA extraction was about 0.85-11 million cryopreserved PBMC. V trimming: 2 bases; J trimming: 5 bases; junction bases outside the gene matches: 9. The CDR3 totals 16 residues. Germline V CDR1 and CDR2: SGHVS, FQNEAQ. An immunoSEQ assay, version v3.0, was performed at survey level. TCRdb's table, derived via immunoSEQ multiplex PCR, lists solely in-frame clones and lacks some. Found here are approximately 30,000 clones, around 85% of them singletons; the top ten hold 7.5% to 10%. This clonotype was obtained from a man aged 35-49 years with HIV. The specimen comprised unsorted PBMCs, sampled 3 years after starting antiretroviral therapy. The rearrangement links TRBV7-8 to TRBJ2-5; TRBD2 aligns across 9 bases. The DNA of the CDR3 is TGTGCCAGCAGCTTAAGTTCAGCGGGGGGACGGGAGACCCAGTACTTC. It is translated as CASSLSSAGGRETQYF. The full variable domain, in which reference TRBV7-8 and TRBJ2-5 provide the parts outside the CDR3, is GAGVSQSPRYKVAKRGQDVALRCDPISGHVSLFWYQQALGQGPEFLTYFQNEAQLDKSGLPSDRFFAERPEGSVSTLKIQRTQQEDSAVYLCASSLSSAGGRETQYFGPGTRLLVL.